This is a list of T cell receptor beta chains from one sample in a study of shared clonotypes between healthy human individuals. Some clones are missing from TCRdb's copy, which holds only in-frame ones; the method was immunoSEQ multiplex PCR. The repertoire consists of 400,000 to 500,000 clones, with around 80% occurring once and the leading ten covering over 9.5%. Input material: PBMCs. Receptors originate from a middle-aged woman in good health. Some clones in this sample may be carry-over from other donors' samples. Both conserved end residues are part of each CDR3. Fields, in order: V gene, clone size, J gene, D gene, CDR3 protein, CDR3 DNA. A D gene is named only where the DNA matches it firmly. Size is stated for part of the rows, as once, few or many counts, or as a class when the clone is expanded.

V gene: TRBV7-9
clone size: once
J gene: TRBJ2-1
D gene: -
CDR3 protein: CASSLVQEAYNEQFF
CDR3 DNA: TGTGCCAGCAGCTTAGTCCAAGAGGCCTACAATGAGCAGTTCTTC

V gene: TRBV5-1
clone size: once
J gene: TRBJ1-1
D gene: TRBD1
CDR3 protein: CASSWRGGGETEAFF
CDR3 DNA: TGCGCCAGCAGCTGGCGCGGAGGGGGCGAGACTGAAGCTTTCTTT

V gene: TRBV7-2
clone size: -
J gene: TRBJ2-4
D gene: TRBD2
CDR3 protein: CASSLAGGENIQYF
CDR3 DNA: TGTGCCAGCAGCTTAGCCGGGGGGGAAAACATTCAGTACTTC

V gene: TRBV6-5
clone size: -
J gene: TRBJ1-5
D gene: -
CDR3 protein: CASRHLSVSNQPQHF
CDR3 DNA: TGTGCCAGCAGACATCTCAGCGTCAGCAATCAGCCCCAGCATTTT

V gene: TRBV18
clone size: -
J gene: TRBJ2-6
D gene: -
CDR3 protein: CASSGGYSGANVLTF
CDR3 DNA: TGTGCCAGCTCTGGCGGATACTCTGGGGCCAACGTCCTGACTTTC

V gene: TRBV6-1
clone size: -
J gene: TRBJ1-2
D gene: TRBD1
CDR3 protein: CASRVTGSFYGYTF
CDR3 DNA: TGTGCCAGCAGGGTGACAGGGAGCTTCTATGGCTACACCTTC

V gene: TRBV18
clone size: -
J gene: TRBJ2-1
D gene: TRBD2
CDR3 protein: CASSDPGGISNEQFF
CDR3 DNA: TGTGCCAGCTCGGACCCGGGGGGTATTTCGAATGAGCAGTTCTTC

V gene: TRBV6-5
clone size: -
J gene: TRBJ1-1
D gene: TRBD1
CDR3 protein: CASSLQGKVTEAFF
CDR3 DNA: TGTGCCAGCAGTTTACAGGGGAAAGTAACTGAAGCTTTCTTT

V gene: TRBV18
clone size: -
J gene: TRBJ2-5
D gene: -
CDR3 protein: CASSRVSLGETQYF
CDR3 DNA: TGTGCCAGCTCACGGGTGAGCCTCGGGGAGACCCAGTACTTC

V gene: TRBV25-1
clone size: -
J gene: TRBJ2-5
D gene: -
CDR3 protein: CASSGETQYF
CDR3 DNA: TGTGCCAGCAGCGGGGAGACCCAGTACTTC

V gene: TRBV29-1
clone size: few
J gene: TRBJ1-1
D gene: -
CDR3 protein: CSVGGRNTEAFF
CDR3 DNA: TGCAGCGTCGGGGGACGGAACACTGAAGCTTTCTTT

V gene: TRBV4-2
clone size: -
J gene: TRBJ2-1
D gene: -
CDR3 protein: CASSLADQGHEQFF
CDR3 DNA: TGTGCCAGCAGCCTGGCCGACCAAGGCCATGAGCAGTTCTTC

V gene: TRBV7-8
clone size: -
J gene: TRBJ1-5
D gene: TRBD1
CDR3 protein: CASSWGQSGQPQHF
CDR3 DNA: TGTGCCAGCAGCTGGGGACAGTCGGGCCAGCCCCAGCATTTT

V gene: TRBV27
clone size: -
J gene: TRBJ1-5
D gene: -
CDR3 protein: CASSLGGGAQPQHF
CDR3 DNA: TGTGCCAGCAGTTTAGGCGGGGGGGCGCAGCCCCAGCATTTT

V gene: TRBV29-1
clone size: once
J gene: TRBJ1-2
D gene: -
CDR3 protein: CSVEAAQVNYGYAF
CDR3 DNA: TGCAGCGTTGAAGCGGCACAGGTTAACTATGGCTACGCCTTC

V gene: TRBV10-3
clone size: -
J gene: TRBJ1-1
D gene: -
CDR3 protein: CAISGQQGIGGTEAFF
CDR3 DNA: TGTGCCATCAGTGGCCAACAGGGTATCGGGGGTACTGAAGCTTTCTTT

V gene: TRBV19
clone size: -
J gene: TRBJ1-1
D gene: -
CDR3 protein: CASSIVRGLGTEAFF
CDR3 DNA: TGTGCCAGTAGTATAGTTAGGGGGTTGGGCACTGAAGCTTTCTTT

V gene: TRBV11-3
clone size: -
J gene: TRBJ2-7
D gene: -
CDR3 protein: CASSSGGAPGDEQYF
CDR3 DNA: TGTGCCAGCAGCTCAGGCGGGGCCCCTGGGGACGAGCAGTACTTC

V gene: TRBV5-5
clone size: -
J gene: TRBJ2-7
D gene: -
CDR3 protein: CASSLAGQNYEQYF
CDR3 DNA: TGTGCCAGCAGCTTGGCGGGACAAAACTACGAGCAGTACTTC

V gene: TRBV29-1
clone size: -
J gene: TRBJ2-3
D gene: -
CDR3 protein: CSVGRTDTQYF
CDR3 DNA: TGCAGCGTTGGAAGAACAGATACGCAGTATTTT

V gene: TRBV9
clone size: -
J gene: TRBJ2-3
D gene: -
CDR3 protein: CASSSGRTGIITDTQYF
CDR3 DNA: TGTGCCAGCAGCTCGGGCCGCACCGGGATCATCACAGATACGCAGTATTTT

V gene: TRBV28
clone size: -
J gene: TRBJ1-1
D gene: TRBD1
CDR3 protein: CASIGTARGNTEAFF
CDR3 DNA: TGTGCCAGCATCGGGACAGCCCGGGGGAACACTGAAGCTTTCTTT

V gene: TRBV13
clone size: -
J gene: TRBJ1-3
D gene: -
CDR3 protein: CASSSLTGSGNTIYF
CDR3 DNA: TGTGCCAGCAGCTCCCTAACGGGCTCTGGAAACACCATATATTTT

V gene: TRBV4-2
clone size: -
J gene: TRBJ2-7
D gene: TRBD2
CDR3 protein: CASSQDLAGIYEQYF
CDR3 DNA: TGTGCCAGCAGCCAAGACCTAGCGGGGATCTACGAGCAGTACTTC

V gene: TRBV5-1
clone size: -
J gene: TRBJ1-1
D gene: -
CDR3 protein: CASSSSLDSEAFF
CDR3 DNA: TGCGCCAGCAGCTCCTCTCTTGACTCTGAAGCTTTCTTT

V gene: TRBV6-1
clone size: many
J gene: TRBJ1-2
D gene: -
CDR3 protein: CASMRQLGYGYTF
CDR3 DNA: TGTGCCAGCATGAGACAGCTTGGCTATGGCTACACCTTC

V gene: TRBV6-5
clone size: -
J gene: TRBJ2-5
D gene: -
CDR3 protein: CASSYSILRQPETQYF
CDR3 DNA: TGTGCCAGCAGTTACTCGATACTTCGGCAACCAGAGACCCAGTACTTC

V gene: TRBV2
clone size: few
J gene: TRBJ2-5
D gene: TRBD1
CDR3 protein: CASSPGGRSETQYF
CDR3 DNA: TGTGCCAGCAGCCCAGGGGGTCGGTCGGAGACCCAGTACTTC

V gene: TRBV4-1
clone size: -
J gene: TRBJ2-5
D gene: -
CDR3 protein: CASSPTGRETQYF
CDR3 DNA: TGCGCCAGCAGCCCCACAGGGCGGGAGACCCAGTACTTC

V gene: TRBV5-1
clone size: -
J gene: TRBJ2-7
D gene: TRBD1
CDR3 protein: CASSWGTGYEQYF
CDR3 DNA: TGCGCCAGCAGCTGGGGGACAGGTTACGAGCAGTACTTC

V gene: TRBV30
clone size: -
J gene: TRBJ2-4
D gene: -
CDR3 protein: CAWTESVAKNIQYF
CDR3 DNA: TGTGCCTGGACCGAGAGTGTGGCCAAAAACATTCAGTACTTC

V gene: TRBV2
clone size: -
J gene: TRBJ1-4
D gene: -
CDR3 protein: CASSDDVGSNEKLFF
CDR3 DNA: TGTGCCAGCAGTGATGACGTCGGGAGTAATGAAAAACTGTTTTTT

V gene: TRBV19
clone size: -
J gene: TRBJ1-5
D gene: TRBD1
CDR3 protein: CASSIRPSWTGGLNQPQHF
CDR3 DNA: TGTGCCAGTAGTATACGCCCGAGTTGGACAGGGGGCTTAAATCAGCCCCAGCATTTT

V gene: TRBV19
clone size: -
J gene: TRBJ2-4
D gene: -
CDR3 protein: CASSPRGIAKNIQYF
CDR3 DNA: TGTGCCAGTAGTCCCCGTGGGATAGCCAAAAACATTCAGTACTTC

V gene: TRBV4-1
clone size: few
J gene: TRBJ1-5
D gene: TRBD1
CDR3 protein: CASSRGQGGSNQPQHF
CDR3 DNA: TGCGCCAGCAGCCGAGGACAGGGGGGTAGCAATCAGCCCCAGCATTTT

V gene: TRBV2
clone size: -
J gene: TRBJ2-7
D gene: -
CDR3 protein: CASSEEGEQYF
CDR3 DNA: TGTGCCAGCAGTGAAGAAGGCGAGCAGTACTTC

V gene: TRBV5-4
clone size: -
J gene: TRBJ1-1
D gene: -
CDR3 protein: CASSLGQGMTEAFF
CDR3 DNA: TGTGCCAGCAGCTTGGGGCAGGGGATGACTGAAGCTTTCTTT

V gene: TRBV11-2
clone size: -
J gene: TRBJ2-7
D gene: -
CDR3 protein: CASNPVGPSYEQYF
CDR3 DNA: TGTGCCAGCAACCCCGTGGGGCCGTCCTACGAGCAGTACTTC

V gene: TRBV30
clone size: -
J gene: TRBJ2-7
D gene: TRBD1
CDR3 protein: CAWSVRMGQGNYEQYF
CDR3 DNA: TGTGCCTGGAGTGTACGAATGGGACAGGGAAACTACGAGCAGTACTTC

V gene: TRBV30
clone size: once
J gene: TRBJ2-7
D gene: -
CDR3 protein: CAWSREGGSSYEQYF
CDR3 DNA: TGTGCCTGGAGTCGAGAGGGGGGGAGCTCCTACGAGCAGTACTTC

V gene: TRBV5-1
clone size: few
J gene: TRBJ1-1
D gene: -
CDR3 protein: CASSLVGGSDTEAFF
CDR3 DNA: TGCGCCAGCAGCTTGGTGGGGGGCTCGGACACTGAAGCTTTCTTT

V gene: TRBV7-3
clone size: once
J gene: TRBJ2-1
D gene: -
CDR3 protein: CASSLPGTHNEQFF
CDR3 DNA: TGTGCCAGCAGCTTACCCGGGACCCACAATGAGCAGTTCTTC

V gene: TRBV18
clone size: -
J gene: TRBJ2-3
D gene: TRBD1
CDR3 protein: CASSPRQGRGTGTDTQYF
CDR3 DNA: TGTGCCAGCTCACCGAGACAGGGAAGGGGTACCGGCACAGATACGCAGTATTTT

V gene: TRBV10-3
clone size: -
J gene: TRBJ2-1
D gene: -
CDR3 protein: CATQAASYNEQFF
CDR3 DNA: TGTGCCACCCAAGCAGCCTCCTACAATGAGCAGTTCTTC

V gene: TRBV6-6
clone size: -
J gene: TRBJ2-5
D gene: -
CDR3 protein: CASTYGVADPQETQYF
CDR3 DNA: TGTGCCAGCACCTACGGGGTAGCGGACCCCCAAGAGACCCAGTACTTC

V gene: TRBV4-3
clone size: -
J gene: TRBJ2-3
D gene: -
CDR3 protein: CASSQEGAKWSTDTQYF
CDR3 DNA: TGCGCCAGCAGCCAAGAGGGGGCTAAGTGGAGCACAGATACGCAGTATTTT